These T cell receptor beta chains were read from a single sample in a study of identical twins. TCRdb reprocessed the 5' RACE reads with MiXCR, giving one entry per CDR3 protein. Of 400,000 or so distinct CDR3 sequences in the sample, approximately 8.7% were seen once. The specimen was naive T cells sorted from blood. The source is a woman between 50 and 59 years old in good health. Each CDR3 is given with its conserved first and last residue. D genes are given only for firm matches. Rows give clone size only sometimes, using once, few, many, or a class for an expanded clone.

v_call	clone_size	j_call	d_call	cdr3_nt	cdr3_aa
TRBV25-1	few	TRBJ2-1	NA	TGTGCCAGCAGTGATAGGCTAGTGTTGAGTGAGCAGTTCTTC	CASSDRLVLSEQFF
TRBV27	few	TRBJ2-1	NA	TGTGCCAGCAGTTTATCGCCTGCCTCCTACAATGAGCAGTTCTTC	CASSLSPASYNEQFF
TRBV20-1	few	TRBJ1-1	TRBD1	TGCAGTGCTAGAGCGGACAGGGGTAACACTGAAGCTTTCTTT	CSARADRGNTEAFF
TRBV24-1	few	TRBJ2-1	TRBD2	TGTGCCACCAGTGTTCCTAGCGGGGGGCGGAACAATGAGCAGTTCTTC	CATSVPSGGRNNEQFF
TRBV12-3/TRBV12-4	few	TRBJ1-5	NA	TGTGCCAGCAGTTTAGCGGGGTACAAAAAAAGGAATCAGCCCCAGCATTTT	CASSLAGYKKRNQPQHF
TRBV27	many	TRBJ2-7	NA	TGTGCCAGCAGCCCGTTCGGTCCCCCATACGAGCAGTACTTC	CASSPFGPPYEQYF
TRBV6-2/TRBV6-3	NA	TRBJ2-1	TRBD2	TGTGCCAGCGAACTAGCGGAAAGATATGAGCAGTTCTTC	CASELAERYEQFF
TRBV5-1	NA	TRBJ2-3	NA	TGCGCCAGCAGCGTCGACAGCCTTGGGACAGATACGCAGTATTTT	CASSVDSLGTDTQYF
TRBV5-1	many	TRBJ2-1	NA	TGCGCCAGCAGCCGCCCTAGCTCCTACAATGAGCAGTTCTTC	CASSRPSSYNEQFF
TRBV24-1	many	TRBJ2-1	NA	TGTGCCACCAGTGATTTGCAAACGGGGAACCATGAGCAGTTCTTC	CATSDLQTGNHEQFF
TRBV25-1	NA	TRBJ1-1	NA	TGTGCCAGCAGTGAAACCTCCCGGGGCACTGAAGCTTTCTTT	CASSETSRGTEAFF
TRBV11-3	many	TRBJ2-5	NA	TGTGCCAGCAGCTTCTCGCAGGCCCAAGAGACCCAGTACTTC	CASSFSQAQETQYF
TRBV12-3/TRBV12-4	few	TRBJ2-5	TRBD2	TGTGCCAGCAGCGGGACTAGCGGGAGGAAGACCCAGTACTTC	CASSGTSGRKTQYF
TRBV9	few	TRBJ2-3	TRBD2	TGTGCCAGCAGCGTAGAAGGCGGGAGCTATACGCAGTATTTT	CASSVEGGSYTQYF
TRBV5-1	many	TRBJ2-3	NA	TGCGCCAGCAGTCCTGCGGGCGAAAGCACAGATACGCAGTATTTT	CASSPAGESTDTQYF
TRBV4-1	NA	TRBJ1-1	NA	TGCGCCAGCAGCGCCGACAGGATTAACACTGAAGCTTTCTTT	CASSADRINTEAFF
TRBV4-1	NA	TRBJ2-3	TRBD1	TGCGCCAGCAGCCAAGGGACAGGGGAGGCAGATACGCAGTATTTT	CASSQGTGEADTQYF